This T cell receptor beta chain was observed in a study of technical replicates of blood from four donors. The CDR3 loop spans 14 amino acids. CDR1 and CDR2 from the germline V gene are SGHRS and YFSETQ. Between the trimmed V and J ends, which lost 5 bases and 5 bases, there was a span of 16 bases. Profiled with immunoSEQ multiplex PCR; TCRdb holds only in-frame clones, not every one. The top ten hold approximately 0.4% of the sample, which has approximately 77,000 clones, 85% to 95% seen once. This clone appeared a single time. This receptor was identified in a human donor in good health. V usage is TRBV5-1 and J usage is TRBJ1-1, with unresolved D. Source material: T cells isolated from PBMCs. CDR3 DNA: TGCGCCAGCAGGACCGTAGTCGGGGTTACTGAAGCTTTCTTT. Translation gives CASRTVVGVTEAFF.